The entry below gives a single T cell receptor beta chain sequence along with its context. Antigen unknown. The CDR3 runs 18 residues. Germline CDR1 MNHEY, CDR2 SVGEGT. V was pared by 6 bases and J by 2 bases, with 24 bases between. These data originate in a study of response to subunit inactivated influenza vaccine. Notes on the study in general: A suggestion made by the authors is that each seasonal influenza vaccination recruits few new T cells.

From the RT-PCR reads, TCRdb called clonotypes with MiXCR, one entry per CDR3 protein. This repertoire shows over 150,000 distinct CDR3 sequences, about 10% found once; its top ten account for 35% to 40%. The chain combines TRBV6-2 or TRBV6-3 with TRBJ2-3; perhaps D is TRBD1 or TRBD2 (6 bases each). The sequence came from a man between 50 and 69 years old who received an inactivated influenza vaccine. The sequencing used CD8+ T cells sorted from PBMCs, collected around 2 years after vaccination. This CDR3 is CASRNRNGGGGDTDTQYF. For the CDR3, the DNA is TGTGCCAGCAGGAACAGAAACGGCGGAGGGGGAGACACAGATACGCAGTATTTT.